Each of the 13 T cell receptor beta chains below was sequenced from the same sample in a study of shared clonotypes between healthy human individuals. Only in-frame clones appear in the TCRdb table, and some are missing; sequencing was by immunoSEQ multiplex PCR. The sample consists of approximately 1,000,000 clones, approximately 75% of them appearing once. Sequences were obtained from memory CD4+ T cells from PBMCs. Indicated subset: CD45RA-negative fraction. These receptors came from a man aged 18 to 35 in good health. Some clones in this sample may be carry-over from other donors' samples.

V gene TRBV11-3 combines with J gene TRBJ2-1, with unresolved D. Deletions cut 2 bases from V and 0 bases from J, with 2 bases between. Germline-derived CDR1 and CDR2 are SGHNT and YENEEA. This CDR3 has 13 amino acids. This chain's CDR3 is CASSLPSYNEQFF. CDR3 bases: TGTGCCAGCAGCTTACCCTCCTACAATGAGCAGTTCTTC.

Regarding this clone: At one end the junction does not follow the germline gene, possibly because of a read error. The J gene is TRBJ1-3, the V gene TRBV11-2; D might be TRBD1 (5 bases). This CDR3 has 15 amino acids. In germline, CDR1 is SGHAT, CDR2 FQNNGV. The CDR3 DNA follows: TGTGCCAGCAGCCTAGACAGTGGGACTGGAAACACCATATATTTT. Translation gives CASSLDSGTGNTIYF.

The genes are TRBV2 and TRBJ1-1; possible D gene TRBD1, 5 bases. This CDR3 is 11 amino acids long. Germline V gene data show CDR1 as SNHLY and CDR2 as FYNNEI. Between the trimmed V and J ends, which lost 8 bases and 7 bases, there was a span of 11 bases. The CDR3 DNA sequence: TGTGCCAGCTTGAGGGGCCGTGAAGCTTTCTTT. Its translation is CASLRGREAFF.

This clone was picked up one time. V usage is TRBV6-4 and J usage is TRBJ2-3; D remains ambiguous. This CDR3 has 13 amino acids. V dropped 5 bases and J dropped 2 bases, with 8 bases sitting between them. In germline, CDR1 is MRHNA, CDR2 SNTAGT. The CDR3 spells CASSSPNTDTQYF. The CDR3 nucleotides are TGTGCCAGCAGTAGCCCAAACACAGATACGCAGTATTTT.

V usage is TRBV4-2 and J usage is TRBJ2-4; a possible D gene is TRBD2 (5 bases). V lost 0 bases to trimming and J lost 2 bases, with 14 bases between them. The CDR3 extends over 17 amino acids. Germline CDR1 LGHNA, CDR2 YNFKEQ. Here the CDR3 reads CASSQDIASFTKNIQYF. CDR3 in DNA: TGTGCCAGCAGCCAAGATATTGCTAGCTTTACCAAAAACATTCAGTACTTC.

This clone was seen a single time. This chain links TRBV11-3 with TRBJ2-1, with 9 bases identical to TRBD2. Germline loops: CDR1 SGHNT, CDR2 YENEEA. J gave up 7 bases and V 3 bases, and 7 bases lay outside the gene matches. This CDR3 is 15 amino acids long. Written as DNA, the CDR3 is TGTGCCAGCAGCTTCCAAGGACTAGCGCAAAATGAGCAGTTCTTC. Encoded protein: CASSFQGLAQNEQFF.

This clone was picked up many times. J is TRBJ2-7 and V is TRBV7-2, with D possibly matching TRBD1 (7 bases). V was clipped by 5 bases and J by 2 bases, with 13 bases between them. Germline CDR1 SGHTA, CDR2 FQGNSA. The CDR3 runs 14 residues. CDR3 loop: CASSGQGGAYEQYF. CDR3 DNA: TGTGCCAGCAGCGGGCAGGGGGGCGCCTACGAGCAGTACTTC.

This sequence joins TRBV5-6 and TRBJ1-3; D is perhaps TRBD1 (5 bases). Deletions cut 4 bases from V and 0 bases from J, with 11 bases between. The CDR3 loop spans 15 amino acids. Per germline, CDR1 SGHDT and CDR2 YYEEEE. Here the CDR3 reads CASSRGTASGNTIYF. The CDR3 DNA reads TGTGCCAGCAGCCGAGGGACGGCCTCTGGAAACACCATATATTTT.

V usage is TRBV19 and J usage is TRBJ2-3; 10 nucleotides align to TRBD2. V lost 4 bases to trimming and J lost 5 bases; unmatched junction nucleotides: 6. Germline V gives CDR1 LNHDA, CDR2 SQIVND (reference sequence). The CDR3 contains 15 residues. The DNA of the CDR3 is TGTGCCAGTAGTACCCTAGCGGGAGTAAAAGATACGCAGTATTTT. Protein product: CASSTLAGVKDTQYF.

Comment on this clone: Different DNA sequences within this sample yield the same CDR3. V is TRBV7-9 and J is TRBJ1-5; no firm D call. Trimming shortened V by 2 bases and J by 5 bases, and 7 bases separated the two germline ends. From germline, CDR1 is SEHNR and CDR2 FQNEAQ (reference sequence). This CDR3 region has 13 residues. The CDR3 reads CASSLRRDQPQHF. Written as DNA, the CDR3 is TGTGCCAGCAGCTTAAGACGGGATCAGCCCCAGCATTTT.

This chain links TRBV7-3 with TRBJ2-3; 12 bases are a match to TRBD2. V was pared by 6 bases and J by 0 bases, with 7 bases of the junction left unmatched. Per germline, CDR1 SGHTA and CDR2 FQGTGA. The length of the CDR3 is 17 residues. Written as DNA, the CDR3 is TGTGCCAGCAGGATAGGACTAGCGGGATTAAGCACAGATACGCAGTATTTT. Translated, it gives CASRIGLAGLSTDTQYF.

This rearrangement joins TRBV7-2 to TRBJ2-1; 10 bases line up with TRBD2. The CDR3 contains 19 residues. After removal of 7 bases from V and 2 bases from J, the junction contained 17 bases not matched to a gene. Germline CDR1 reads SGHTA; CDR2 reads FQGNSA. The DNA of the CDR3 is TGTGCCAGCACCCCAGGGGTCCTACTAGCGGGGCCCACCTACAATGAGCAGTTCTTC. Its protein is CASTPGVLLAGPTYNEQFF.

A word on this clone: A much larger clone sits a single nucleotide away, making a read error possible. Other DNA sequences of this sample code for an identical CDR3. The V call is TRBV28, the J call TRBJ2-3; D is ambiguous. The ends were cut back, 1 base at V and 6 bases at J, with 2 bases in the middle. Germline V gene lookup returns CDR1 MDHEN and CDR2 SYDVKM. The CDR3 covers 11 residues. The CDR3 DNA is TGTGCCAGCAGTTTATCTGATACGCAGTATTTT. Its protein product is CASSLSDTQYF. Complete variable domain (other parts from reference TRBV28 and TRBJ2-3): DVKVTQSSRYLVKRTGEKVFLECVQDMDHENMFWYRQDPGLGLRLIYFSYDVKMKEKGDIPEGYSVSREKKERFSLILESASTNQTSMYLCASSLSDTQYFGPGTRLTVL.